Presented here are 15 T cell receptor beta chains from one specimen sequenced in a study of T cells after yellow fever vaccination. MiXCR, run by TCRdb on the 5' RACE reads, gives a single entry per CDR3 protein. This sample has 300,000 or so distinct CDR3 sequences; around 13% occur once, and the top ten carry 0.4% to 0.65%. The specimen comprised CD4+ T cells sorted from PBMCs, sampled 45 days after the yellow fever booster vaccination. The receptor source for this set is a young man who received the YFV17D yellow fever vaccine.

This clonotype was seen ten or more times. This chain joins TRBV7-2 and TRBJ2-3; TRBD1 might be the D (5 bases). Trimming shortened V by 3 bases and J by 0 bases, and 7 bases separated the two germline ends. The V gene's germline CDR1 is SGHTA and CDR2 FQGNSA. The CDR3 contains 14 residues. The CDR3 here is CASSFDRSTDTQYF. DNA for the CDR3: TGTGCCAGCAGCTTCGACAGAAGCACAGATACGCAGTATTTT.

The CDR3, as DNA: TGTGCCAGCAGCACGCGACAGGGAACTGCCTCTGGAAACACCATATATTTT. Protein product: CASSTRQGTASGNTIYF. The rearrangement uses TRBV7-2 and TRBJ1-3, with 7 bases lining up with TRBD1. From germline, CDR1 is SGHTA and CDR2 FQGNSA. V gave up 5 bases and J gave up 0 bases; unmatched junction bases: 10. The CDR3 has 17 amino acids.

This clonotype was detected a few times. The V and J genes are TRBV12-3 or TRBV12-4 and TRBJ2-1, with 10 bases identical to TRBD2. The CDR3 is 13 amino acids. The junction had 11 bases not matched to a gene; V was cut back by 6 bases and J by 15 bases. CDR3 coding DNA: TGTGCCAGCAGCAATGTACTAGCGGGAAGGTTGTTCTTC. Amino acid sequence: CASSNVLAGRLFF.

The V and J genes are TRBV7-8 and TRBJ1-1; D is ambiguous. The CDR3 has 13 amino acids. The germline CDR1 and CDR2 sequences are SGHVS and FQNEAQ. The V gene lost 2 bases and the J gene lost 2 bases, with 6 bases spanning the gap. CDR3 in DNA: TGTGCCAGCAGCTTAAGTCATAACACTGAAGCTTTCTTT. It yields the protein CASSLSHNTEAFF.

The chain is built from TRBV20-1 and TRBJ2-3; 7 bases line up with TRBD2. The CDR3 totals 15 residues. V gave up 3 bases and J gave up 4 bases; unmatched junction bases: 10. Looked up from germline, CDR1 is DFQATT and CDR2 is SNEGSKA (reference sequence). The CDR3 DNA is TGCAGTGCTAGTGATCTAGCGGAGCCCTCAGATACGCAGTATTTT. As protein: CSASDLAEPSDTQYF.

This sequence joins TRBV6-2 or TRBV6-3 and TRBJ1-5, with D hard to call. CDR3 length: 13 amino acids. Trimming shortened V by 5 bases and J by 0 bases, and 5 bases separated the two germline ends. In germline, CDR1 is MNHEY, CDR2 SVGEGT. The CDR3 here is CASSANSNQPQHF. CDR3 in DNA: TGTGCCAGCAGTGCGAATAGCAATCAGCCCCAGCATTTT.

The gene calls are TRBV7-9 and TRBJ1-1; D call uncertain. Germline CDR1 SEHNR, CDR2 FQNEAQ (reference sequence). CDR3 size: 13 residues. Deletions cut 2 bases from V and 1 base from J, with 5 bases between. The CDR3 loop reads CASSLPGNTEAFF. The CDR3 DNA sequence: TGTGCCAGCAGCTTACCGGGGAACACTGAAGCTTTCTTT.

V gene TRBV12-3 or TRBV12-4 combines with J gene TRBJ1-2, with D tentatively TRBD1 (5 bases). CDR3 length equals 14 residues. V was clipped by 1 base and J by 7 bases, with 13 bases between them. The CDR3 reads CASSLGRDGAGYTF. In nucleotides, the CDR3 is TGTGCCAGCAGTTTAGGCCGGGACGGAGCTGGCTACACCTTC.

This clonotype has just a few counts. V is TRBV20-1 and J is TRBJ1-1; D possibly corresponds to TRBD1 (6 bases). Trimming left V 6 bases short and J 1 base short, with 12 bases between. CDR3 length: 13 amino acids. Germline V gene lookup returns CDR1 DFQATT and CDR2 SNEGSKA (reference sequence). CDR3 in amino acids: CSAPGQTNTEAFF. For the CDR3, the DNA is TGCAGTGCGCCTGGACAGACGAACACTGAAGCTTTCTTT.

This clonotype appeared once. The J gene is TRBJ2-3, the V gene TRBV10-2; tentatively, D is TRBD2 (5 bases). This CDR3 is 17 amino acids long. Trimming pared 8 bases from V and 4 bases from J, leaving 25 bases between. Germline values: CDR1 WSHSY, CDR2 SAAADI. This CDR3 is CASCPERTRRIPDTQYF. For the CDR3, the DNA is TGCGCCAGCTGTCCCGAGCGAACTAGAAGGATCCCAGATACGCAGTATTTT.

The chain uses TRBV20-1 and TRBJ2-5; D remains ambiguous. Trimming took 0 bases from V and 5 from J, leaving 13 bases between them. This CDR3 has 14 amino acids. The V gene's germline CDR1 is DFQATT and CDR2 SNEGSKA (reference sequence). The CDR3 protein is CSARDRALRETQYF. CDR3 sequence (DNA): TGCAGTGCTAGAGACCGGGCCCTAAGGGAGACCCAGTACTTC.

V gene TRBV11-2 combines with J gene TRBJ2-1; tentatively, D is TRBD2 (7 bases). The V end was cut by 1 base, the J end by 13 bases, with 14 bases between. The CDR3 has 13 residues. Germline-derived CDR1 and CDR2 are SGHAT and FQNNGV. CDR3 sequence: CASSLVTGREQFF. Written as DNA, the CDR3 is TGTGCCAGCAGCTTAGTAACAGGGAGGGAACAGTTCTTC.

There are a few counts of this clonotype. The CDR3 DNA follows: TGCGCCAGCAGCTTGGAGGGCCGTAATCAGCCCCAGCATTTT. Residues: CASSLEGRNQPQHF. V gene TRBV5-1 combines with J gene TRBJ1-5, with D uncertain. Germline CDR1 is SGHRS and CDR2 is YFSETQ. The length of the CDR3 is 14 residues. Trimming removed 0 bases at V and 4 bases at J, with 8 bases between.

This clonotype was recorded many times. The V gene is TRBV11-2, the J gene TRBJ1-2; 9 bases fit TRBD1. V gave up 5 bases and J gave up 5 bases; unmatched junction bases: 3. CDR1 SGHAT and CDR2 FQNNGV come from the germline V gene. CDR3 length: 13 amino acids. This CDR3 is CASSQGQGYGYTF. DNA of the CDR3: TGTGCCAGCAGCCAAGGACAGGGGTATGGCTACACCTTC.

This clonotype was observed a handful of times. The chain joins TRBV29-1 to TRBJ2-7; maybe TRBD1 (6 bases). Trimming removed 3 bases from V and 7 bases from J, with 16 bases in between. The CDR3 consists of 13 residues. Germline assignment: CDR1 SQVTM and CDR2 ANQGSEA. As DNA, the CDR3 is TGCAGCGTTGATGGGACACGGTGGGGGGAGCAGTACTTC. Its protein is CSVDGTRWGEQYF.